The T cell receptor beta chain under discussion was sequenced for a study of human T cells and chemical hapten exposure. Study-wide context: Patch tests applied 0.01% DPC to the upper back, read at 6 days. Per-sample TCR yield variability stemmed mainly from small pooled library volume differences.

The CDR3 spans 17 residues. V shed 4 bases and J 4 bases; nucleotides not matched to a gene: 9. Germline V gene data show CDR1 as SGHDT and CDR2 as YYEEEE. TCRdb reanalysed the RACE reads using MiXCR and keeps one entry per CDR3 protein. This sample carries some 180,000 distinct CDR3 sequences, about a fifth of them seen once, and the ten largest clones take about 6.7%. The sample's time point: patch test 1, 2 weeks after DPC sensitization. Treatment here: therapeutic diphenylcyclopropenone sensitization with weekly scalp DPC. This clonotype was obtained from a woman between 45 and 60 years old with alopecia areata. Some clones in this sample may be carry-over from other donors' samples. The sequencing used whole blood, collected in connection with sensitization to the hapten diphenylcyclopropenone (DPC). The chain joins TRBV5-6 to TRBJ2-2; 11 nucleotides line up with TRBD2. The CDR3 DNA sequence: TGTGCCAGCAGCCCGGGGCCTAGCGGGAGGTTCACCGGGGAGCTGTTTTTT. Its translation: CASSPGPSGRFTGELFF. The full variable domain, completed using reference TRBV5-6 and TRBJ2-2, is DAGVTQSPTHLIKTRGQQVTLRCSPKSGHDTVSWYQQALGQGPQFIFQYYEEEERQRGNFPDRFSGHQFPNYSSELNVNALLLGDSALYLCASSPGPSGRFTGELFFGEGSRLTVL.